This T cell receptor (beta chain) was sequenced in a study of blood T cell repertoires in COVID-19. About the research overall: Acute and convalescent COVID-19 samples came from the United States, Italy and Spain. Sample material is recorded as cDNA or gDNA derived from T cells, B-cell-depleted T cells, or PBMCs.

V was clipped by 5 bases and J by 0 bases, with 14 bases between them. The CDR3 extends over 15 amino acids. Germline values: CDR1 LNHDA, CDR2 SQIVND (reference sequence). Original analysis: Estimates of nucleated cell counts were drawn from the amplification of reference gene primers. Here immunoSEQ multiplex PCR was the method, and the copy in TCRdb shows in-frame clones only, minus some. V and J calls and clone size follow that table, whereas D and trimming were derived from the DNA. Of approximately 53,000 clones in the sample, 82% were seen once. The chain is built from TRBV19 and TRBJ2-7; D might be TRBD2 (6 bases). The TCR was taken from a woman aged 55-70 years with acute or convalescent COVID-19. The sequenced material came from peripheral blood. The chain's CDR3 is CASSFYSGSSYEQYF. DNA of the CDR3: TGTGCCAGTAGTTTTTATAGCGGAAGCTCCTACGAGCAGTACTTC.